A selection of T cell receptor beta chains follows, all from one sample in a study of identical twins. One entry per CDR3 protein results from TCRdb running MiXCR on the 5' RACE reads. This repertoire shows about 200,000 distinct CDR3 sequences, about a tenth found once; its top ten account for 5% to 6%. Input material: memory (CD45RO+) T cells sorted from blood. The receptors here all came from a woman aged 18-29 years in good health. The CDR3 runs from the conserved cysteine through the conserved F or W. A D gene is named only where the DNA matches it firmly. Clone size appears in some rows only: once, few, many, or a class for an expanded clone.

TRBJ1-5	12	-	-	TRBV15	CATSGEGQPQHF	TGTGCCACCAGCGGCGAGGGGCAGCCCCAGCATTTT
TRBJ2-1	16	TRBD2	few	TRBV3-1	CASSSRSGNSYNEQFF	TGTGCCAGCAGTTCTCGTAGCGGGAACTCCTACAATGAGCAGTTCTTC
TRBJ2-5	15	-	few	TRBV5-8	CASSPGAPPPETQYF	TGTGCCAGCAGCCCTGGTGCCCCCCCCCCAGAGACCCAGTACTTC
TRBJ2-6	15	-	-	TRBV3-1	CATCQVPSGANVLTF	TGTGCCACCTGCCAAGTGCCATCTGGGGCCAACGTCCTGACTTTC
TRBJ2-3	14	-	few	TRBV7-8	CASSLEGTLTTQYF	TGTGCCAGCAGCTTAGAGGGGACTCTAACAACGCAGTATTTT
TRBJ2-3	14	TRBD2	few	TRBV20-1	CSAKSGSRVDTQYF	TGCAGTGCCAAGAGCGGGAGTAGGGTAGATACGCAGTATTTT
TRBJ1-5	15	TRBD1	many	TRBV5-1	CASSLAAGGDQPQHF	TGCGCCAGCAGCTTGGCCGCAGGGGGCGATCAGCCCCAGCATTTT
TRBJ2-1	13	-	-	TRBV6-5	CASSYAGYNEQFF	TGTGCCAGCAGTTACGCAGGTTACAATGAGCAGTTCTTC
TRBJ2-7	16	TRBD2	few	TRBV12-5	CASGLERRGGSYEQYF	TGTGCTAGTGGTTTGGAGCGTCGGGGGGGGTCCTACGAGCAGTACTTC
TRBJ1-2	13	-	few	TRBV5-1	CASSLMANYGYTF	TGCGCCAGCAGCTTAATGGCTAACTATGGCTACACCTTC
TRBJ2-5	15	-	few	TRBV11-2	CASSLVANSQETQYF	TGTGCCAGCAGCTTAGTCGCCAATAGCCAAGAGACCCAGTACTTC
TRBJ2-5	14	-	many	TRBV6-5	CASSYQTSQETQYF	TGTGCCAGCAGTTACCAGACCAGTCAAGAGACCCAGTACTTC
TRBJ2-2	16	-	-	TRBV9	CASSVGGAANTGELFF	TGTGCCAGCAGCGTAGGGGGAGCGGCCAACACCGGGGAGCTGTTTTTT
TRBJ1-1	14	-	many	TRBV5-1	CASSLDRTNTEAFF	TGCGCCAGCAGCTTGGACAGGACCAACACTGAAGCTTTCTTT
TRBJ1-1	13	-	-	TRBV5-1	CASSLAQDSEAFF	TGCGCCAGCAGCTTGGCCCAGGACAGTGAAGCTTTCTTT
TRBJ2-3	15	-	many	TRBV7-9	CASSISVAYTDTQYF	TGTGCCAGCAGCATTAGCGTGGCCTACACAGATACGCAGTATTTT
TRBJ1-2	13	TRBD1	many	TRBV20-1	CSVPFTGEGGYTF	TGCAGTGTCCCGTTCACAGGGGAAGGTGGCTACACCTTC
TRBJ2-3	13	-	few	TRBV4-3	CASSQEKGDTQYF	TGCGCCAGCAGCCAGGAAAAGGGAGATACGCAGTATTTT
TRBJ1-4	13	TRBD1	few	TRBV12-3/TRBV12-4	CASRQGTGEKLFF	TGTGCCAGCAGACAGGGGACGGGTGAAAAACTGTTTTTT
TRBJ1-2	14	TRBD1	-	TRBV20-1	CSADDRVGNYGYTF	TGCAGTGCAGACGACAGGGTGGGGAACTATGGCTACACCTTC
TRBJ2-6	14	-	many	TRBV10-3	CAISDSSGANVLTF	TGTGCCATCAGTGACAGCTCTGGGGCCAACGTCCTGACTTTC
TRBJ2-7	12	-	few	TRBV3-1	CASSQGENEQYF	TGTGCCAGCAGCCAAGGTGAAAACGAGCAGTACTTC
TRBJ2-7	13	TRBD2	few	TRBV6-1	CASSQRGPYEQYF	TGTGCCAGCAGTCAGCGGGGTCCCTACGAGCAGTACTTC
TRBJ1-6	12	-	-	TRBV6-6	CASSFTGSPLHF	TGTGCCAGCAGCTTTACAGGGTCACCCCTCCACTTT
TRBJ1-4	13	-	many	TRBV20-1	CSANQGWNEKLFF	TGCAGTGCAAACCAGGGATGGAATGAAAAACTGTTTTTT
TRBJ2-5	14	TRBD2	-	TRBV5-4	CASSFKLAGETQYF	TGTGCCAGCAGCTTTAAGCTAGCGGGAGAGACCCAGTACTTC
TRBJ2-5	18	TRBD2	-	TRBV24-1	CATSDTSGGAREQETQYF	TGTGCCACCAGTGACACTAGCGGGGGGGCGCGGGAACAAGAGACCCAGTACTTC
TRBJ2-7	14	-	few	TRBV15	CATRPQGRAYEQYF	TGTGCCACCCGCCCCCAGGGGAGGGCCTACGAGCAGTACTTC
TRBJ1-2	12	-	-	TRBV6-6	CASSGSSLGYTF	TGTGCCAGCAGCGGCAGTTCCCTCGGCTACACCTTC
TRBJ1-2	13	TRBD1	-	TRBV20-1	CSARTGVLRGYTF	TGCAGTGCCCGGACAGGGGTCTTGCGTGGCTACACCTTC
TRBJ2-7	15	TRBD2	few	TRBV11-3	CASSLYAGGSYEQYF	TGTGCCAGCAGCTTATACGCGGGAGGCTCCTACGAGCAGTACTTC
TRBJ1-1	13	-	many	TRBV12-3/TRBV12-4	CASSTTLDLRAFF	TGTGCCAGCAGCACTACCTTGGACCTGCGGGCTTTCTTT
TRBJ2-1	10	-	many	TRBV29-1	CSVKSGEQFF	TGCAGCGTCAAAAGTGGTGAGCAGTTCTTC
TRBJ2-1	13	-	-	TRBV9	CASSVPHREEQFF	TGTGCCAGCAGCGTACCCCATAGGGAGGAGCAGTTCTTC
TRBJ2-7	15	TRBD2	few	TRBV20-1	CSALTSGRDRDEQYF	TGCAGTGCTCTTACCTCGGGGAGGGATCGGGACGAGCAGTACTTC
TRBJ2-5	14	TRBD1	-	TRBV20-1	CSALPQGAQVTQYF	TGCAGTGCTCTACCACAGGGGGCGCAGGTGACCCAGTACTTC
TRBJ2-7	14	-	-	TRBV29-1	CSVGLQGGSYEQYF	TGCAGCGTTGGGCTACAGGGGGGGAGCTACGAGCAGTACTTC
TRBJ2-1	14	-	many	TRBV5-1	CASTGANYYNEQFF	TGCGCCAGCACCGGGGCCAACTATTACAATGAGCAGTTCTTC
TRBJ2-7	14	TRBD1	few	TRBV7-9	CASNNRDSFYEQYF	TGTGCCAGCAACAACCGGGACAGCTTCTACGAGCAGTACTTC
TRBJ2-1	17	-	few	TRBV20-1	CSARDQGPKNNYNEQFF	TGCAGTGCTAGAGATCAGGGACCAAAAAACAACTACAATGAGCAGTTCTTC
TRBJ2-1	15	TRBD1	few	TRBV6-5	CASSNPRTGLNEQFF	TGTGCCAGCAGTAACCCCAGGACAGGGCTCAATGAGCAGTTCTTC
TRBJ2-3	15	TRBD2	few	TRBV20-1	CSARGTSGPPDTQYF	TGCAGTGCTAGGGGGACTAGCGGGCCTCCGGATACGCAGTATTTT
TRBJ1-5	16	TRBD1	-	TRBV6-2/TRBV6-3	CASRQQGTVGNQPQHF	TGTGCCAGCAGGCAACAGGGGACCGTGGGCAATCAGCCCCAGCATTTT
TRBJ2-3	17	TRBD2	-	TRBV11-3	CASSSGLAGVGTDTQYF	TGTGCCAGCAGCTCCGGACTAGCGGGGGTAGGCACAGATACGCAGTATTTT
TRBJ2-3	12	-	many	TRBV7-8	CASRGTSDTQYF	TGTGCCAGCAGGGGGACATCAGATACGCAGTATTTT
TRBJ1-1	15	-	few	TRBV5-1	CASSRQIRGGTEAFF	TGCGCCAGCAGCCGGCAAATCAGGGGAGGCACTGAAGCTTTCTTT
TRBJ2-4	14	TRBD2	-	TRBV6-2/TRBV6-3	CASSLGLPKNIQYF	TGTGCCAGCAGCTTGGGACTACCCAAAAACATTCAGTACTTC
TRBJ1-6	14	-	few	TRBV6-1	CASTLTVRGSPLHF	TGTGCCAGCACCTTAACAGTAAGGGGCTCACCCCTCCACTTT